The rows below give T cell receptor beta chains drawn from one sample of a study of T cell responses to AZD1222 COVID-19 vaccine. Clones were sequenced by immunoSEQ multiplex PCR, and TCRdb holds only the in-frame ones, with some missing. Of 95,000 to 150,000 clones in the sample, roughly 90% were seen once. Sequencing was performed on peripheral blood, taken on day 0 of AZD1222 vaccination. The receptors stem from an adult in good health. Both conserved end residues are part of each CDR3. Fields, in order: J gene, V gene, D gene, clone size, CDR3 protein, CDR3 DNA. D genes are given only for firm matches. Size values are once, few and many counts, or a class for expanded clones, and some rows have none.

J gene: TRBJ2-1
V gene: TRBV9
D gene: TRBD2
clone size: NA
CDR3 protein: CASSVRAGGPQGEQFF
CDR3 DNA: TGTGCCAGCAGCGTTCGAGCGGGGGGGCCTCAAGGCGAGCAGTTCTTC

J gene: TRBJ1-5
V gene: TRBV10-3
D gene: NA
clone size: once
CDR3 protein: CATGGGSNQPQHF
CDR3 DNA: TGTGCCACTGGGGGCGGGAGCAATCAGCCCCAGCATTTT

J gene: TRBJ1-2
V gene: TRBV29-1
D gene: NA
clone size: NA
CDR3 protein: CSVPRGRGYTF
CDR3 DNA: TGCAGCGTTCCGAGGGGAAGAGGCTACACCTTC

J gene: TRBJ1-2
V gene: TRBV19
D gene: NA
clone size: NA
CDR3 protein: CASRTDPNYGYTF
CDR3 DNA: TGTGCCAGTAGAACCGACCCTAACTATGGCTACACCTTC

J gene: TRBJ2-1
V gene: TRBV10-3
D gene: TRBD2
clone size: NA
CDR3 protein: CAISVWLAGGRTYSYNEQFF
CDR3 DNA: TGTGCCATCAGTGTTTGGCTAGCGGGGGGCCGAACCTACTCCTACAATGAGCAGTTCTTC

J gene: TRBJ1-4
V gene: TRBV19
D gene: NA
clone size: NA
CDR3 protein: CASSMQTNEKLFF
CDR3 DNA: TGTGCCAGTAGTATGCAAACTAATGAAAAACTGTTTTTT

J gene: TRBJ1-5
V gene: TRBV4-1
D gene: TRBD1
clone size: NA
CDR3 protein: CASSQEPGTGWEPQHF
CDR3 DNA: TGCGCCAGCAGCCAAGAACCGGGGACAGGATGGGAGCCCCAGCATTTT

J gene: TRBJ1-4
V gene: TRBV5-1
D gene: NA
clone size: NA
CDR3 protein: CASSSTGAVHEKLFF
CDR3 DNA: TGCGCCAGCAGCTCAACCGGGGCCGTTCACGAAAAACTGTTTTTT

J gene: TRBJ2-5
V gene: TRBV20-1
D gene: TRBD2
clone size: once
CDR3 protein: CSASMGLAGVLKTQYF
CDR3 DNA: TGCAGTGCTAGTATGGGACTAGCGGGCGTTCTAAAGACCCAGTACTTC

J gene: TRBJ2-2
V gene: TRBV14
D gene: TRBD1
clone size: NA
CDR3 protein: CASSQDLSGTGVKNTGELFF
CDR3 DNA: TGTGCCAGCAGCCAAGACCTCAGTGGGACAGGGGTCAAGAACACCGGGGAGCTGTTTTTT

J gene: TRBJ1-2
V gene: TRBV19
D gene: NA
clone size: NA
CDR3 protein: CASSRPQGRGYTF
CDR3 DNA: TGTGCCAGTAGTCGCCCCCAGGGTAGGGGCTACACCTTC

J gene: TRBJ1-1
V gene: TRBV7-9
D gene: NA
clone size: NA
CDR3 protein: CASTLENTEAFF
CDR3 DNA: TGTGCCAGCACCTTAGAGAACACTGAAGCTTTCTTT

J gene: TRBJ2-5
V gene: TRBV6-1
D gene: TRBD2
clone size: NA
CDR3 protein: CASSESLAGVEAQYF
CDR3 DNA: TGTGCCAGCAGTGAAAGCCTAGCGGGGGTTGAGGCCCAGTACTTC

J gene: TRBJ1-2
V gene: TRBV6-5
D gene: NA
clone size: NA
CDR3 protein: CASRQQGTNGYTF
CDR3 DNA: TGTGCCAGCAGACAACAGGGAACGAATGGCTACACCTTC

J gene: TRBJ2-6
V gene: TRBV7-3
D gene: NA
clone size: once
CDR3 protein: CASSPQISGANVLTF
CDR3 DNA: TGTGCCAGCAGCCCACAGATATCTGGGGCCAACGTCCTGACTTTC

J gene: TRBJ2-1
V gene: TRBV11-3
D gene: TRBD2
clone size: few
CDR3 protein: CASSLVLAGGQFNEQFF
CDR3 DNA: TGTGCCAGCAGCTTAGTACTAGCGGGGGGGCAATTTAATGAGCAGTTCTTC

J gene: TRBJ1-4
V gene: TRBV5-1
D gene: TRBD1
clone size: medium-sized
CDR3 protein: CASSFRGWGEKLFF
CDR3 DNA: TGCGCCAGCAGCTTCAGGGGGTGGGGTGAAAAACTGTTTTTT

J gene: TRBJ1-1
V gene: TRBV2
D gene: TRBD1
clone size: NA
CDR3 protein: CASSDVSGGSNTEAFF
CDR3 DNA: TGTGCCAGCAGTGATGTATCAGGGGGGTCTAACACTGAAGCTTTCTTT

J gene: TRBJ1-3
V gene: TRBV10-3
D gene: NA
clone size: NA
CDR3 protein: CAISVGPSGNTIYF
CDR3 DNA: TGTGCCATCAGTGTTGGTCCTTCTGGAAACACCATATATTTT

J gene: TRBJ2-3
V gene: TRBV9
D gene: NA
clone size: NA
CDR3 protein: CASSVGGGPLSSTDTQYF
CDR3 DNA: TGTGCCAGCAGCGTAGGCGGGGGCCCCCTTTCTAGCACAGATACGCAGTATTTT

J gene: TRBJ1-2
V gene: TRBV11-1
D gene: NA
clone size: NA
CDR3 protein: CASSPRRQKDGYTF
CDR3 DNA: TGTGCCAGCAGCCCACGTCGACAGAAGGATGGCTACACCTTC

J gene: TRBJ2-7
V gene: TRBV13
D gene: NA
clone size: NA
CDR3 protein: CASSLGGVGTFSSYEQYF
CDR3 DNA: TGTGCCAGCAGCTTAGGCGGGGTCGGGACGTTTTCCTCCTACGAGCAGTACTTC

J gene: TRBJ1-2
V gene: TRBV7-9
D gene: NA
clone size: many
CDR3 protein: CASSLEGVGGSVYGYTF
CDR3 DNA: TGTGCCAGCAGCTTAGAGGGAGTTGGGGGCTCTGTATATGGCTACACCTTC

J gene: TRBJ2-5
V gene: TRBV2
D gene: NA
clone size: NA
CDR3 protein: CASWGPGTRMVDF
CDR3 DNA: NA

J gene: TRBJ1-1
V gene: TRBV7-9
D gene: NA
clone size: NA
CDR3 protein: CATRGAVNTEAFF
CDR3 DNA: TGTGCCACCCGGGGCGCCGTGAACACTGAAGCTTTCTTT

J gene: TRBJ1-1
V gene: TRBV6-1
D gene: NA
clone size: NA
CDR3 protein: CASSEGLNTEAFF
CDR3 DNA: TGTGCCAGCAGTGAAGGGTTAAACACTGAAGCTTTCTTT

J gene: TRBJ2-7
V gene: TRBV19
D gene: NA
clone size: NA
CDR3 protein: CASSTRAYEQYF
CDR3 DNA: TGTGCCAGTAGTACCAGGGCCTACGAGCAGTACTTC

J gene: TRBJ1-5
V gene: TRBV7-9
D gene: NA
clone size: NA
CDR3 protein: CASSLGGSGNQPQHF
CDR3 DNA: TGTGCCAGCAGCTTAGGGGGATCGGGCAATCAGCCCCAGCATTTT

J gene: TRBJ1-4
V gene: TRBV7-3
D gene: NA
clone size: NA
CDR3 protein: CASSREGTDNEKLFF
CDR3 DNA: TGTGCCAGCAGCCGGGAGGGGACGGATAATGAAAAACTGTTTTTT

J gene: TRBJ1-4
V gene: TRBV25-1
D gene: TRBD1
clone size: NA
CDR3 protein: CASSTGATNEKLFF
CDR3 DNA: TGTGCCAGCAGTACAGGGGCGACTAATGAAAAACTGTTTTTT

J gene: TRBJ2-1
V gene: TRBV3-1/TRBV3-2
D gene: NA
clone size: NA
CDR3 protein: CASSRRGLGNEQFF
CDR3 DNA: TGTGCCAGCAGCCGCCGAGGTCTGGGAAATGAGCAGTTCTTC

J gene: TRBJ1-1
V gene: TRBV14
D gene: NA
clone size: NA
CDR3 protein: CASSQDLPRGEAFF
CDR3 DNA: TGTGCCAGCAGCCAAGACTTACCACGGGGTGAAGCTTTCTTT

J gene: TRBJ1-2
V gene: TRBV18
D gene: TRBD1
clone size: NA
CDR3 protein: CASSPTGTGRGYTF
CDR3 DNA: TGTGCCAGCTCACCAACCGGGACAGGGCGTGGCTACACCTTC

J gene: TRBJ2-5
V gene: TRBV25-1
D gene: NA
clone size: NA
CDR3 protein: CASSEPGGLKTQYF
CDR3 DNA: TGTGCCAGCAGTGAACCCGGGGGACTGAAGACCCAGTACTTC

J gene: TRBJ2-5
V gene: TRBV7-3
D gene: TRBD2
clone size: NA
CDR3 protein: CASSQLAGGYAQYF
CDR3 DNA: TGTGCCAGCAGCCAACTAGCGGGGGGGTACGCCCAGTACTTC

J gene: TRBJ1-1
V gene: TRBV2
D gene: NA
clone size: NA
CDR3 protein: CASSEGRTTEAFF
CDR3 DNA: TGTGCCAGCAGTGAGGGCAGGACGACTGAAGCTTTCTTT

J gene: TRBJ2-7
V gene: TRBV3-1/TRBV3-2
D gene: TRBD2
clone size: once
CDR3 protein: CASRQTGTSSYEQYF
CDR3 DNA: TGTGCCAGCAGGCAAACCGGGACTAGCTCCTACGAGCAGTACTTC

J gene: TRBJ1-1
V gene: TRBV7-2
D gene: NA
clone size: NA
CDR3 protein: CASSLAGANTEAFF
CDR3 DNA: TGTGCCAGCAGCTTAGCAGGGGCAAACACTGAAGCTTTCTTT

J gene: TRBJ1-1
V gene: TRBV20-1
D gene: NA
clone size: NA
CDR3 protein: CSASHSGTEAFF
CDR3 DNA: TGCAGTGCTAGTCACTCGGGCACTGAAGCTTTCTTT